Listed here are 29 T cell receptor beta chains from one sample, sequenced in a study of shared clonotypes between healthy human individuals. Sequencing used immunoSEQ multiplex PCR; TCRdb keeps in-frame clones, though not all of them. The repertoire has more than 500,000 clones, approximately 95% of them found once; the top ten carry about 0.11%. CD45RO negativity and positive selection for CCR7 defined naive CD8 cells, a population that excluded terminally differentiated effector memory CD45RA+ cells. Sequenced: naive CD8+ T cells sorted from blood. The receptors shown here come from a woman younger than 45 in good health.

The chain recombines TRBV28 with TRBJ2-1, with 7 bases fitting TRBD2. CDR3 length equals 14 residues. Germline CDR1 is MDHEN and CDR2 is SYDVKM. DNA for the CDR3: TGTGCTTCACGGCTAGCGGTCGCCTACAATGAGCAGTTCTTC. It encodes CASRLAVAYNEQFF.

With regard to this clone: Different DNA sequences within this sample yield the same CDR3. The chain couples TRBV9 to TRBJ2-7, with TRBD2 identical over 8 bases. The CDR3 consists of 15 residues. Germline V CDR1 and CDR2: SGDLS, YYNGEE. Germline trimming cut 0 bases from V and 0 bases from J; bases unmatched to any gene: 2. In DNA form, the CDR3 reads TGTGCCAGCAGCGTAGGCGGGGGGTACTCCTACGAGCAGTACTTC. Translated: CASSVGGGYSYEQYF.

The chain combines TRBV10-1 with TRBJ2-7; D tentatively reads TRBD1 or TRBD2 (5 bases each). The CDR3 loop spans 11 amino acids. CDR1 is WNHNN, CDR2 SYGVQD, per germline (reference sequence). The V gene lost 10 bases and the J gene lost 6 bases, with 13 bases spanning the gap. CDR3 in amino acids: CATGTGSEQYF. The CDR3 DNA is TGCGCCACAGGGACGGGATCCGAGCAGTACTTC.

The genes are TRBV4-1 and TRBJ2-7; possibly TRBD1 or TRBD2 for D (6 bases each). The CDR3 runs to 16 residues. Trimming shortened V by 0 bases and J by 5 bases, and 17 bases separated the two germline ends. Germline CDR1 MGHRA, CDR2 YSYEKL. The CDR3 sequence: CASSQELGGLGHEQYF. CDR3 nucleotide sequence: TGCGCCAGCAGCCAAGAATTGGGGGGCCTGGGGCACGAGCAGTACTTC.

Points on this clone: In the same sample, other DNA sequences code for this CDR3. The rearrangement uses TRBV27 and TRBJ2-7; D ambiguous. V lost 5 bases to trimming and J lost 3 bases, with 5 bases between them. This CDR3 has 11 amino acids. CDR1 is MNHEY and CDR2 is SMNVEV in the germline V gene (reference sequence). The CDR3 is CASSEGYEQYF. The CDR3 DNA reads TGTGCCAGCAGTGAAGGCTACGAGCAGTACTTC.

The CDR3 loop reads CASSDGENTF. CDR3 coding DNA: TGTGCCAGCAGTGACGGGGAGAACACCTTC. The chain links TRBV2 to TRBJ1-2; D remains unclear. The germline V and J ends were trimmed by 3 bases and 12 bases, with 8 bases remaining between them. This CDR3 has 10 residues. Germline V gives CDR1 SNHLY, CDR2 FYNNEI.

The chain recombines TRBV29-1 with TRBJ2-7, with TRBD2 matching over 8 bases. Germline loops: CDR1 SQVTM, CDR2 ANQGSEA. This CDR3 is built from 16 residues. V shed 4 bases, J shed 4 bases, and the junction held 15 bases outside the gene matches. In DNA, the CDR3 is TGCAGCGTTGCTGGAGCAGGCGGGAGGTCTTTGTACGAGCAGTACTTC. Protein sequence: CSVAGAGGRSLYEQYF.

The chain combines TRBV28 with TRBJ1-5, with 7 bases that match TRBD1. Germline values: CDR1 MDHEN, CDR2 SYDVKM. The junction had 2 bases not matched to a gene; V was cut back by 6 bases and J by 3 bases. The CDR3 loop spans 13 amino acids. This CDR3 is CASRTGNNQPQHF. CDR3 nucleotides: TGTGCCAGCAGGACAGGGAACAATCAGCCCCAGCATTTT. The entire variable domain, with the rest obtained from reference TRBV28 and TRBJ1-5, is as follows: DVKVTQSSRYLVKRTGEKVFLECVQDMDHENMFWYRQDPGLGLRLIYFSYDVKMKEKGDIPEGYSVSREKKERFSLILESASTNQTSMYLCASRTGNNQPQHFGDGTRLSIL.

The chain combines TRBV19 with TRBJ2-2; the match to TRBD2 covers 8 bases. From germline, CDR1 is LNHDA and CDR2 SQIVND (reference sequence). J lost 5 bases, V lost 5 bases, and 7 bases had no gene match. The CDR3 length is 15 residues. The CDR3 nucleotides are TGTGCCAGTAGTCCAGCGGGAGTGTTTACCGGGGAGCTGTTTTTT. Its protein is CASSPAGVFTGELFF.

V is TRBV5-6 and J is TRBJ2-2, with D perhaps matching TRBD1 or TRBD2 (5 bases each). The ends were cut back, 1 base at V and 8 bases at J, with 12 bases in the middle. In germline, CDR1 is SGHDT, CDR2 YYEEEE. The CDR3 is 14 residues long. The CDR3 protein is CASSLWGFPGELFF. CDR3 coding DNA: TGTGCCAGCAGCTTGTGGGGGTTCCCTGGGGAGCTGTTTTTT.

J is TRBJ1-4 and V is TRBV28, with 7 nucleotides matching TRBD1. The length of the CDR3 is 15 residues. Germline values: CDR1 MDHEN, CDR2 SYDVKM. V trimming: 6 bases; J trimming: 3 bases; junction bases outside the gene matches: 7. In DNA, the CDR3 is TGTGCCAGCAGACGCCGGGACAGAGCTAATGAAAAACTGTTTTTT. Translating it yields CASRRRDRANEKLFF.

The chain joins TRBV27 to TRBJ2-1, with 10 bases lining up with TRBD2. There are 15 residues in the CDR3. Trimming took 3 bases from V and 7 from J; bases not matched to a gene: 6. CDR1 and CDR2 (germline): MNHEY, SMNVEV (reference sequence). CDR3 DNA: TGTGCCAGCAGTTTTATCGGTAGCGGGGGGAATGAGCAGTTCTTC. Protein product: CASSFIGSGGNEQFF.

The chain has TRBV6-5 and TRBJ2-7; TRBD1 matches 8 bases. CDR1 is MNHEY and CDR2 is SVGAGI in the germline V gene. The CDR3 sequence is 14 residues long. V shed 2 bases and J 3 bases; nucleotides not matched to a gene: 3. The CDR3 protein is CASSYDTGGYEQYF. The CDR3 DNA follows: TGTGCCAGCAGTTACGATACAGGGGGCTACGAGCAGTACTTC.

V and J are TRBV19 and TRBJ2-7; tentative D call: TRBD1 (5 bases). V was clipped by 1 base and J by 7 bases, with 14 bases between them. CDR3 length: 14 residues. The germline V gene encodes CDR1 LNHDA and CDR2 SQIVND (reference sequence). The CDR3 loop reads CASSIGTLHREQYF. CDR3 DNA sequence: TGTGCCAGTAGTATAGGGACCCTTCACAGGGAGCAGTACTTC.

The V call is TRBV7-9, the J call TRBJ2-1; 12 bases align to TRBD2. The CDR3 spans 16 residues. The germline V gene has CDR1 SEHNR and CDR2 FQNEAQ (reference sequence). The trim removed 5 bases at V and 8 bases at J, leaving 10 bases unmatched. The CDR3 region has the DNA TGTGCCAGCAGCCCAAACCGGACTAGCGGGAAGTATGAGCAGTTCTTC. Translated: CASSPNRTSGKYEQFF.

The CDR3 loop is CASRSQVLSYNEQFF. CDR3 DNA: TGTGCCAGCAGATCCCAGGTCCTCTCCTACAATGAGCAGTTCTTC. This chain links TRBV28 with TRBJ2-1; the D is unclear. The CDR3 has 15 amino acids. With 6 bases removed from V and 0 bases from J, the gap between germline ends came to 12 bases. The germline gives CDR1 MDHEN, CDR2 SYDVKM.

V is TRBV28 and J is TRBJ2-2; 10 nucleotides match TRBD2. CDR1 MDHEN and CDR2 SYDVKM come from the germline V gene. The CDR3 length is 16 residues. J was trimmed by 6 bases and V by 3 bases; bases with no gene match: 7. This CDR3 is CASSFRPAGGSGELFF. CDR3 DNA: TGTGCCAGCAGTTTTCGGCCAGCGGGAGGGTCCGGGGAGCTGTTTTTT.

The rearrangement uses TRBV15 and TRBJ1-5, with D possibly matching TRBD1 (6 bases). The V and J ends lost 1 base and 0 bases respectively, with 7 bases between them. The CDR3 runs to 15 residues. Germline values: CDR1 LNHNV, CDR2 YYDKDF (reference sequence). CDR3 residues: CATSRGRGSNQPQHF. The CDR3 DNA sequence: TGTGCCACCAGCAGAGGCAGGGGTAGCAATCAGCCCCAGCATTTT.

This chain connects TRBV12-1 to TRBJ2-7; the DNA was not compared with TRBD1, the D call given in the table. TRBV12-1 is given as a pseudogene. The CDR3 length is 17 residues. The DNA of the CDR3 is TGTGCCAGCAGCTTGAGGACAGGGAGCCCTTTTCCCTACGAGCAGTACTTC. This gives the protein CASSLRTGSPFPYEQYF.

The CDR3 region is CASSLGSGGHYGYTF. The CDR3 DNA reads TGTGCCAGCAGCTTGGGGTCAGGGGGCCACTATGGCTACACCTTC. The gene calls are TRBV5-6 and TRBJ1-2, with 8 nucleotides matching TRBD1. The J segment lost 3 bases and the V segment lost 0 bases, leaving 4 bases of the junction unmatched. The CDR3 is made up of 15 amino acids. CDR1 and CDR2 from the germline V gene are SGHDT and YYEEEE.

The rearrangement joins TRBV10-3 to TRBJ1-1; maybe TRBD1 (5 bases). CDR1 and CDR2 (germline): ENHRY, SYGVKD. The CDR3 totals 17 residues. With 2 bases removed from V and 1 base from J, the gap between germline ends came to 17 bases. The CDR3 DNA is TGTGCCATCAGTGAGCCGGGCAGGGCAGTCCCGAACACTGAAGCTTTCTTT. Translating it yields CAISEPGRAVPNTEAFF.

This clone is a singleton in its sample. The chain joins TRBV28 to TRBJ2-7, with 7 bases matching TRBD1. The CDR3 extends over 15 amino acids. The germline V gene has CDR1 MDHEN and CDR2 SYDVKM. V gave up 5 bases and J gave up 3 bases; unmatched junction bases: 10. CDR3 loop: CASSTPRGWVYEQYF. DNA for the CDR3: TGTGCCAGCAGTACACCCAGGGGGTGGGTCTACGAGCAGTACTTC.

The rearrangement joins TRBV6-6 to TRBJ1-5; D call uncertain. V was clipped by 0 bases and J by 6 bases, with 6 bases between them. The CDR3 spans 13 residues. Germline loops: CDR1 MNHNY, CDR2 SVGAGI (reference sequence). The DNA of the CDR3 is TGTGCCAGCAGTTACTCGATCGTTCAGCCCCAGCATTTT. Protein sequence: CASSYSIVQPQHF.

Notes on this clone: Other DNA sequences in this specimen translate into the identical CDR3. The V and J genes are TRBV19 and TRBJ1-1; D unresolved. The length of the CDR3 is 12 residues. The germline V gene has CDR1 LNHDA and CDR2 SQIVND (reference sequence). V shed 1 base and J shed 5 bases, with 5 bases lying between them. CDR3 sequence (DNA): TGTGCCAGTAGTATAGGGGTTACTGAAGCTTTCTTT. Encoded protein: CASSIGVTEAFF.

The CDR3: CASSQAGAGGGLADTQYF. The CDR3 nucleotides are TGCGCCAGCAGCCAAGCAGGAGCGGGAGGAGGGTTAGCAGATACGCAGTATTTT. The rearrangement links TRBV4-1 to TRBJ2-3; 9 bases map to TRBD2. Unmatched junction bases numbered 12, after V lost 1 base and J lost 4 bases. The CDR3 has 18 residues. Per the germline V gene, CDR1 is MGHRA and CDR2 is YSYEKL.

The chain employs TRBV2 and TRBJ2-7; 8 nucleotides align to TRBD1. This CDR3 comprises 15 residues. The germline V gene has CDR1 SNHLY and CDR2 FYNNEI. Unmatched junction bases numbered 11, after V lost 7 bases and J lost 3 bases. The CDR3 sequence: CASTQGDRSNYEQYF. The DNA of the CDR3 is TGTGCCAGCACCCAGGGGGACAGGTCGAACTACGAGCAGTACTTC. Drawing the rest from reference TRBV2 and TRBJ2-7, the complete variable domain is EPEVTQTPSHQVTQMGQEVILRCVPISNHLYFYWYRQILGQKVEFLVSFYNNEISEKSEIFDDQFSVERPDGSNFTLKIRSTKLEDSAMYFCASTQGDRSNYEQYFGPGTRLTVT.

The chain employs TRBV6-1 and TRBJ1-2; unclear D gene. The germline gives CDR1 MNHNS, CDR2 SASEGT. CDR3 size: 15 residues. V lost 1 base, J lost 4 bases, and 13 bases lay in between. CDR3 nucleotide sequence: TGTGCCAGCAGTGAAGTCGAGAACTCGGGCTATGGCTACACCTTC. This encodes CASSEVENSGYGYTF.

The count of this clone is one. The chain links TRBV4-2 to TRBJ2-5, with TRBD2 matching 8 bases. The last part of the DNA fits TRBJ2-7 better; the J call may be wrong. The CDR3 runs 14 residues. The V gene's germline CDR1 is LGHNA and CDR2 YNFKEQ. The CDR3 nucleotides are TGTGCCAGCAGCGAGGGACTAGAGCCTTACGAGCAGTACTTC. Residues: CASSEGLEPYEQYF.

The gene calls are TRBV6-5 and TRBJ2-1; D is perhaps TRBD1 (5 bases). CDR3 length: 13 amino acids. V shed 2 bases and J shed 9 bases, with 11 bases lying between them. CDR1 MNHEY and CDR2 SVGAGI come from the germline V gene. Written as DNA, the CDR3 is TGTGCCAGCAGTTACCGTCTAGGGGCTGAGCAGTTCTTC. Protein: CASSYRLGAEQFF.